The present entry profiles one T cell receptor beta chain with its context. Germline V gene lookup returns CDR1 LNHDA and CDR2 SQIVND (reference sequence). The junction had 5 bases not matched to a gene; V was cut back by 1 base and J by 4 bases. This CDR3 comprises 17 residues. This sample stems from a study of T cell changes during pregnancy in multiple sclerosis. TCRdb keeps only in-frame clones here, not all; method: immunoSEQ multiplex PCR. The table records approximately 33,000 clones, about 91% of them present only once. This chain joins TRBV19 and TRBJ1-6; 9 nucleotides line up with TRBD1. Sequenced material: CD4+ T cells from peripheral blood mononuclear cells, taken after pregnancy. The receptor comes from a female donor with multiple sclerosis, enrolled in a pregnancy study. The chain's CDR3 is CASSIGLGQGYNSPLHF. In DNA, the CDR3 is TGTGCCAGTAGTATAGGGTTAGGACAGGGGTATAATTCACCCCTCCACTTT.